This is a list of T cell receptor beta chains from one sample in a study of control samples from healthy donors and cancer patients. Some clones are missing from TCRdb's copy, which holds only in-frame ones; the method was immunoSEQ multiplex PCR. The repertoire holds about 180,000 clones, with approximately 94% as singletons. Material: blood. These receptors were obtained from a young woman in good health. Each CDR3 is given with its conserved first and last residue. Each record gives: J gene, D gene, clone size, CDR3 length, V gene, CDR3 protein, CDR3 DNA. D genes are given only for firm matches. Some rows have no size entry. The others give once, few or many, or a class for an expanded clone.

J: TRBJ2-7
D: NA
size: NA
length: 13
V: TRBV28
CDR3: CASSPPIVREQYF
DNA: TGTGCCAGCAGTCCCCCCATAGTTCGCGAGCAGTACTTC

J: TRBJ2-2
D: NA
size: NA
length: 13
V: TRBV14
CDR3: CASSQERHSAALF
DNA: TGTGCCAGCAGCCAAGAGAGACACTCGGCTGCTCTTTTT

J: TRBJ1-1
D: NA
size: NA
length: 12
V: TRBV6-5
CDR3: CASSFGQAEAFF
DNA: TGTGCCAGCAGTTTCGGGCAGGCTGAAGCTTTCTTT

J: TRBJ1-1
D: NA
size: few
length: 16
V: TRBV5-4
CDR3: CASSPSEGIMNTEAFF
DNA: TGTGCCAGCAGCCCCAGTGAGGGGATTATGAACACTGAAGCTTTCTTT

J: TRBJ2-6
D: NA
size: NA
length: 15
V: TRBV28
CDR3: CASSLYWAGANVLTF
DNA: TGTGCCAGCAGCCTTTACTGGGCTGGGGCCAACGTCCTGACTTTC

J: TRBJ2-1
D: NA
size: NA
length: 15
V: TRBV27
CDR3: CASSFDGLAGNEQFF
DNA: TGTGCCAGCAGTTTCGACGGACTCGCTGGGAATGAGCAGTTCTTC

J: TRBJ1-1
D: NA
size: NA
length: 14
V: TRBV7-9
CDR3: CASVGFAMLRKAFF
DNA: TGTGCCAGCGTAGGGTTCGCGATGCTGCGAAAGGCTTTCTTT

J: TRBJ2-2
D: TRBD1
size: NA
length: 17
V: TRBV27
CDR3: CASTSDRTRPITGELFF
DNA: TGTGCCAGCACTTCGGACAGGACCCGACCCATCACCGGGGAGCTGTTTTTT

J: TRBJ1-1
D: NA
size: NA
length: 13
V: TRBV12-3/TRBV12-4
CDR3: CASRAQENTEAFF
DNA: TGTGCCAGCAGGGCACAGGAGAACACTGAAGCTTTCTTT

J: TRBJ1-5
D: NA
size: once
length: 11
V: TRBV6-5
CDR3: CAAVPAKPQHF
DNA: TGTGCCGCCGTCCCGGCGAAGCCCCAGCATTTT

J: TRBJ2-1
D: NA
size: NA
length: 15
V: TRBV5-1
CDR3: CASSLYHPVVNEQFF
DNA: TGCGCCAGCAGCTTGTACCACCCAGTTGTCAATGAGCAGTTCTTC

J: TRBJ2-7
D: NA
size: NA
length: 16
V: TRBV5-1
CDR3: CASTAGPGRGAYEQYF
DNA: TGCGCCAGCACGGCAGGACCGGGCAGGGGTGCCTACGAGCAGTACTTC

J: TRBJ2-2
D: TRBD2
size: NA
length: 17
V: TRBV14
CDR3: CASSVRTSGRNTGELFF
DNA: TGTGCCAGCAGCGTGAGGACTAGCGGACGAAACACCGGGGAGCTGTTTTTT

J: TRBJ1-2
D: TRBD1
size: NA
length: 14
V: TRBV27
CDR3: CASSTGTGAYGYTF
DNA: TGTGCCAGCTCCACCGGGACAGGGGCCTATGGCTACACCTTC